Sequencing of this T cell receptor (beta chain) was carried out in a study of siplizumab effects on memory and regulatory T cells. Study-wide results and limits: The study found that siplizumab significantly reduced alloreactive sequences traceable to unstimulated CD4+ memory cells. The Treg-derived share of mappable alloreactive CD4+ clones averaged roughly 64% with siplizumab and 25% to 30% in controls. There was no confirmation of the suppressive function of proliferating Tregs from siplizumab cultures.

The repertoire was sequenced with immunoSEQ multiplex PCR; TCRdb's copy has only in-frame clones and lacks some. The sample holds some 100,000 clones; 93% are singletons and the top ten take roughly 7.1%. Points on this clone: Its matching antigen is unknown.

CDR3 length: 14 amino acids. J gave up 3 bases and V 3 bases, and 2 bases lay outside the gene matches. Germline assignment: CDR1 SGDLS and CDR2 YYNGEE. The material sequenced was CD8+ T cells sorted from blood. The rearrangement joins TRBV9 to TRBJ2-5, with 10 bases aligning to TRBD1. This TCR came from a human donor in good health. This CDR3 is CASSGGTGEETQYF. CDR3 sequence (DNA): TGTGCCAGCAGCGGCGGGACAGGGGAAGAGACCCAGTACTTC.